The 13 T cell receptor beta chains below come from one sample, sequenced in a study of T-cell reconstitution after alpha-beta-depleted transplantation in children. A library of TCRbeta sequences, prepared with unique molecular identifiers, was generated. TCRdb passed the PCR reads through MiXCR, listing each CDR3 protein once. Counted here are approximately 82,000 distinct CDR3 sequences, about a sixth occurring once; the ten biggest clones make up approximately 55%. Here the sequenced sample was PBMCs, mostly from graft donor cells, taken 360 days after TCRalphabeta/CD19-depleted stem cell transplant. The source of these receptors is a male patient under 10 years old who had a stem cell transplant for acute lymphoblastic leukemia, so the T cells may come from the graft donor.

The rearrangement uses TRBV28 and TRBJ2-3; 12 bases match TRBD2. The V and J ends lost 5 bases and 0 bases, in that order; junction bases with no gene match: 9. In germline, CDR1 is MDHEN, CDR2 SYDVKM. This CDR3 contains 18 residues. The CDR3 DNA is TGTGCCAGCAGTCCAGCTAGCGGGAGGGCCGGTAGCACAGATACGCAGTATTTT. As protein: CASSPASGRAGSTDTQYF.

J is TRBJ2-2 and V is TRBV27; the D is unclear. V dropped 3 bases and J dropped 4 bases, with 21 bases sitting between them. The CDR3 loop spans 18 amino acids. Germline CDR1 MNHEY, CDR2 SMNVEV (reference sequence). CDR3 residues: CASSFALTGVAATGELFF. In DNA, the CDR3 is TGTGCCAGCAGTTTTGCCCTTACCGGTGTCGCCGCCACCGGGGAGCTGTTTTTT.

The V and J genes are TRBV5-1 and TRBJ1-2; tentative D call: TRBD1 (5 bases). Germline V gene lookup returns CDR1 SGHRS and CDR2 YFSETQ. The CDR3 length is 16 residues. Trimming cost V 0 bases and J 0 bases, with 12 bases left between them. The CDR3 bases are TGCGCCAGCAGCTTGGATGGCAGGGTAGCTAACTATGGCTACACCTTC. The encoded protein is CASSLDGRVANYGYTF.

This clonotype showed up just a few times. This chain connects TRBV18 to TRBJ2-7, with TRBD1 matching over 8 bases. J lost 5 bases, V lost 1 base, and 34 bases had no gene match. This CDR3 comprises 24 residues. Germline values: CDR1 KGHSH, CDR2 LQKENI. This chain's CDR3 is CASSPRPPGQARLWLSGHFHEQYF. CDR3 in DNA: TGTGCCAGCTCACCACGCCCCCCGGGACAGGCGAGATTATGGTTGTCGGGACATTTCCACGAGCAGTACTTC.

This clonotype occurred a few times. This CDR3 is CSASLQASYEQYF. The CDR3 DNA reads as TGCAGTGCTAGTCTTCAAGCCTCCTACGAGCAGTACTTC. This rearrangement joins TRBV20-1 to TRBJ2-7; D gene uncertain. Between the trimmed V and J ends, which lost 3 bases and 0 bases, there was a span of 9 bases. The CDR3 covers 13 residues. Germline V gene lookup returns CDR1 DFQATT and CDR2 SNEGSKA (reference sequence).

In its sample, this clonotype was seen a few times. The V call is TRBV27, the J call TRBJ1-1, with D uncertain. The CDR3 contains 13 residues. Per germline, CDR1 MNHEY and CDR2 SMNVEV (reference sequence). V gave up 3 bases and J gave up 6 bases, with 11 bases separating them. The CDR3 DNA reads as TGTGCCAGCAGTTTCGCAGGCAACGCTGAAGCTTTCTTT. Translating gives CASSFAGNAEAFF.

The chain recombines TRBV6-4 with TRBJ2-3; D is perhaps TRBD1 or TRBD2 (6 bases each). Germline V gene data show CDR1 as MRHNA and CDR2 as SNTAGT. CDR3 length: 16 amino acids. The ends were cut back, 6 bases at V and 0 bases at J, with 16 bases in the middle. The CDR3 sequence is CASSELGGGSTDTQYF. DNA for the CDR3: TGTGCCAGCAGCGAGCTAGGGGGAGGAAGCACAGATACGCAGTATTTT.

This clonotype was found a few times. The rearrangement uses TRBV12-3 or TRBV12-4 and TRBJ2-1; no clear D. V gave up 3 bases and J gave up 7 bases, with 10 bases separating them. The CDR3 is 13 amino acids. CDR3 in amino acids: CASSFSSENEQFF. In DNA form, the CDR3 reads TGTGCCAGCAGTTTCTCTTCGGAGAATGAGCAGTTCTTC.

Only a few counts were recorded for this clonotype. This rearrangement joins TRBV12-3 or TRBV12-4 to TRBJ1-1; 7 bases line up with TRBD1. The CDR3 runs 14 residues. V gave up 8 bases and J gave up 4 bases; unmatched junction bases: 10. Written as DNA, the CDR3 is TGTGCCAGCTCCCAGGGGGGTTATGGCACTGAAGCTTTCTTT. This gives the protein CASSQGGYGTEAFF.

V and J are TRBV12-3 or TRBV12-4 and TRBJ2-3, with 7 bases identical to TRBD2. This CDR3 is 16 amino acids long. Unmatched junction bases numbered 9, after V lost 6 bases and J lost 0 bases. The CDR3 loop reads CASSSLLADSTDTQYF. The CDR3, as DNA: TGTGCCAGCAGCTCCCTTCTAGCGGATAGCACAGATACGCAGTATTTT.

This clonotype showed up many times. The chain combines TRBV10-3 with TRBJ2-3; D perhaps matches TRBD1 (8 bases). Germline V lookup: CDR1 ENHRY, CDR2 SYGVKD. Trimming stripped 10 bases from V and 4 bases from J, with 21 bases between. The CDR3 spans 15 residues. The DNA for the CDR3 is TGTGCCACCTTAGAATACAGGGGGGGGCCAGATACGCAGTATTTT. As protein: CATLEYRGGPDTQYF.

The rearrangement uses TRBV6-1 and TRBJ2-5; 7 bases fit TRBD1. This CDR3 is 15 amino acids long. CDR1 is MNHNS, CDR2 SASEGT, per germline. Trimming at V came to 6 bases and at J to 3 bases, leaving 10 bases not matched to a gene. CDR3 sequence reads: CASSVRGTAEETQYF. CDR3 bases: TGTGCCAGCAGCGTAAGGGGGACAGCGGAAGAGACCCAGTACTTC.

The chain combines TRBV10-2 with TRBJ1-1; 9 bases match TRBD1. The length of the CDR3 is 15 residues. CDR1 is WSHSY and CDR2 is SAAADI in the germline V gene. The trim removed 5 bases at V and 1 base at J, leaving 5 bases unmatched. CDR3 residues: CASSPGTGKNTEAFF. DNA of the CDR3: TGCGCCAGCAGTCCCGGGACAGGGAAGAACACTGAAGCTTTCTTT.